The rows below give T cell receptor beta chains drawn from one sample of a study of T cells in Graves' hyperthyroidism and ophthalmopathy. One entry per CDR3 protein, called by TCRdb with MiXCR from the multiplex PCR reads. The top ten clones hold just under 8.5% of a sample with some 600,000 distinct CDR3 sequences, 35% to 55% of them seen once. Input material: peripheral blood or thyroid tissue (not recorded which). Receptor source: a woman aged 18-29 years with Graves' hyperthyroidism. CDR3s include the opening cysteine and the closing phenylalanine or tryptophan. A D gene is named only where the DNA matches it firmly. A row's size may be missing; if present it is once, few, many or a size class.

. | TRBJ2-7 | . | TRBV2 | TGTGCCAGCACCTTCTATGTCTACGAGCAGTACTTC | CASTFYVYEQYF
. | TRBJ1-4 | once | TRBV6-6 | TGTGCCAGCAGTTTAATCCCGAATGAAAAACTGTTTTTT | CASSLIPNEKLFF
. | TRBJ1-1 | . | TRBV29-1 | TGCAGCGCCGGCGGGGTGAACACTGAAGCTTTCTTT | CSAGGVNTEAFF
. | TRBJ2-7 | . | TRBV7-9 | TGTGCCAGCAGCCAAGATCGAGGCAGGGAAGTCGAGCAGTACTTC | CASSQDRGREVEQYF
. | TRBJ1-5 | many | TRBV24-1 | TGTGCCACACAGTCGTCACGGGTCAATCAGCCCCAGCATTTT | CATQSSRVNQPQHF
. | TRBJ2-7 | . | TRBV24-1 | TGTGCCACCAGTGATCCTCATAAGGCCTACGAGCAGTACTTC | CATSDPHKAYEQYF
. | TRBJ1-2 | . | TRBV4-2 | TGTGCCAGCAGCCAAGTGGTCGGAAGTAACTATGGCTACACCTTC | CASSQVVGSNYGYTF
. | TRBJ2-6 | many | TRBV5-5 | TGTGCCAGCGCGACTGCTGGGGCCAACGTCCTGACTTTC | CASATAGANVLTF
. | TRBJ2-7 | . | TRBV27 | TGTGCCTTCGGGGGTATCTACGAGCAGTACTTC | CAFGGIYEQYF
. | TRBJ1-5 | . | TRBV6-6 | TGTGCCAGCAGCCGCTGGGTGAATGGCAATCAGCCCCAGCATTTT | CASSRWVNGNQPQHF
. | TRBJ1-4 | few | TRBV20-1 | TGCAGTGCTAGAGGGGGAGGGGACGGTGAAAAACTGTTTTTT | CSARGGGDGEKLFF
TRBD1 | TRBJ1-5 | . | TRBV7-2 | TGTGCCAGCAACAACGGGACAGTCATTTATAGCAATCAGCCCCAGCATTTT | CASNNGTVIYSNQPQHF
TRBD1 | TRBJ2-5 | . | TRBV6-2/TRBV6-3 | TGTGCCAGCAGCAACCGGGACAGGGGTCTTGAGGAGACCCAGTACTTC | CASSNRDRGLEETQYF
. | TRBJ1-2 | . | TRBV5-4 | TGTGCCAGCAGCTTTTGGAAAGCCATAGACGGCTACACCTTC | CASSFWKAIDGYTF
TRBD1 | TRBJ2-5 | few | TRBV19 | TGTGCCAGCAGTCCGGGGACAGTCCAAGAGACCCAGTACTTC | CASSPGTVQETQYF
TRBD2 | TRBJ2-7 | few | TRBV20-1 | TGCAGTGCCAGCGGTAGCGGGAGCTCCTACGAGCAGTACTTC | CSASGSGSSYEQYF
TRBD1 | TRBJ1-2 | . | TRBV9 | TGTGCCAGCAGCGGGACAGGGGCCAATGGCTACACCTTC | CASSGTGANGYTF
TRBD2 | TRBJ2-5 | many | TRBV7-9 | TGTGCCAGCAGTCTGGGCGGGAGGCCTCAAGAGACCCAGTACTTC | CASSLGGRPQETQYF
TRBD2 | TRBJ2-7 | . | TRBV29-1 | TGCAGCGTGCGCGTAGCGGGAGGTTTCTACGAGCAGTACTTC | CSVRVAGGFYEQYF
TRBD2 | TRBJ2-7 | . | TRBV5-1 | TGCGCCAGCAGCCTGGGACTAGCGGGGGTGGTGACCTACGAGCAGTACTTC | CASSLGLAGVVTYEQYF
TRBD1 | TRBJ2-3 | . | TRBV29-1 | TGCAGCGTTGAAGACCGGGCAGGGGGCAGCGATACGCAGTATTTT | CSVEDRAGGSDTQYF
TRBD1 | TRBJ2-7 | . | TRBV19 | TGTGCCTTGGACAGGGGATTTCAGTACTACGAGCAGTACTTC | CALDRGFQYYEQYF
TRBD2 | TRBJ2-7 | . | TRBV20-1 | TGCAGTGCTAGACCGGGACTAGCGGGAGTCTCGGGCGAGCAGTACTTC | CSARPGLAGVSGEQYF
. | TRBJ2-7 | . | TRBV5-1 | TGCGCCAGCAGCCAAGGAATGGGAGTTACCTACGAGCAGCACTTC | CASSQGMGVTYEQHF
. | TRBJ1-1 | . | TRBV7-9 | TGTGCCAGCAGCCCGATCGCCGGAACTGAAGCTTTCTTT | CASSPIAGTEAFF
TRBD1 | TRBJ2-5 | few | TRBV7-3 | TGTGCCAGCAGTTATGACAGGGCAAGGACCCAGTACTTC | CASSYDRARTQYF
. | TRBJ1-6 | many | TRBV24-1 | TGTGCCACCCGGTGGTCACCCCTCCACTTT | CATRWSPLHF
. | TRBJ1-1 | many | TRBV29-1 | TGCAGCTTATCACCTCGGGCCAACACTGAAGCTTTCTTT | CSLSPRANTEAFF
TRBD1 | TRBJ2-5 | . | TRBV24-1 | TGTGCCACCAGGGGACAGGGATTTTCGGAGACCCAGTACTTC | CATRGQGFSETQYF
. | TRBJ1-5 | . | TRBV29-1 | TGCAGCGTTCAGACCGGGGGGGGCAATCAGCCCCAGCATTTT | CSVQTGGGNQPQHF
. | TRBJ1-6 | . | TRBV2 | TGTGCCAGCAGCCCTAGGGGGGGCGAAATCCTCCACTTT | CASSPRGGEILHF
. | TRBJ2-7 | . | TRBV7-2 | TGTGCCAGCAGCATAAAAGGGGACGGGTCCTACGAGCAGTACTTC | CASSIKGDGSYEQYF
TRBD2 | TRBJ2-5 | few | TRBV5-4 | TGTGCCAGCAGCTCGATACTAGCGGGAGGAGAGACCCAGTACTTC | CASSSILAGGETQYF
. | TRBJ1-2 | many | TRBV29-1 | TGCAGCGTTGTGATCAGGGACGGCTACACCTTC | CSVVIRDGYTF
. | TRBJ2-2 | few | TRBV6-4 | TGTGCCAGCAGTTACACCTTCGGACCGACCGGGGAGCTGTTTTTT | CASSYTFGPTGELFF
TRBD1 | TRBJ1-5 | . | TRBV10-3 | TGTGCCAACCACACCATCGAACAGGGGACCTTTCGGCAGCCCCAGCATTTT | CANHTIEQGTFRQPQHF
. | TRBJ2-7 | . | TRBV12-3/TRBV12-4 | TGTGCCAGCAGTTACTCAGGACAGTGGACCGAGCAGTACTTC | CASSYSGQWTEQYF
TRBD2 | TRBJ2-5 | . | TRBV7-3 | TGTGCCAGCAAAGCGGGAACTGGGACCCAGTACTTC | CASKAGTGTQYF
TRBD2 | TRBJ2-7 | few | TRBV20-1 | TGCAGTGCTAGAATTAGCGGGAGCTACGAGCAGTACTTC | CSARISGSYEQYF